This is a list of T cell receptor beta chains from one sample in a study of regulatory T cells in long-lasting Graves disease. TCRdb independently ran MiXCR on the multiplex PCR reads; one entry per CDR3 protein. The table has a few hundred thousand distinct CDR3 sequences, approximately 15% seen once. This sample was shared with a second study, whose subject was T cells in Graves' hyperthyroidism and ophthalmopathy.

The sequencing used peripheral blood mononuclear cells (PBMCs), collected at new diagnosis, from a patient treated with antithyroid drugs. All receptors come from a man aged 40-50 years with Graves disease. Each CDR3 is given with its conserved first and last residue. D genes are given only for firm matches. Where a row states a size, it is once, few, many or the class of an expanded clone; other rows omit it.

V	D	length	J	size	DNA	CDR3
TRBV5-4	-	13	TRBJ2-1	-	TGTGCCAGCAGCTCCCGCTGGGCCAATGAGCAGTTCTTC	CASSSRWANEQFF
TRBV20-1	-	14	TRBJ2-1	many	TGCAGTGCGAGGCCCAGGGTAAGGTACAATGAGCAGTTCTTC	CSARPRVRYNEQFF
TRBV11-2	-	13	TRBJ1-1	-	TGTGCCAGCAGCTTTAGTGAGGACACTGAAGCTTTCTTT	CASSFSEDTEAFF
TRBV6-2/TRBV6-3	-	16	TRBJ2-2	many	TGCGCCAGCAGCCACCTTACAGCTCGTAGTACCGAGGAGCTGTTTTTT	CASSHLTARSTEELFF
TRBV19	-	15	TRBJ1-5	few	TGTGCCAGTACCAGATCCCAGAATAGCAATCAGCCCCAGCATTTT	CASTRSQNSNQPQHF
TRBV2	TRBD2	14	TRBJ2-1	many	TGTGCCAGCAGTGATAGGACTAGGTTGGATGAGCAGTTCTTC	CASSDRTRLDEQFF
TRBV13	-	14	TRBJ2-7	-	TGTGCCAGCAGCTTAGTTGTCGGCGACTACGAGCAGTACTTC	CASSLVVGDYEQYF
TRBV6-1	-	13	TRBJ2-3	many	TGTGCCAGCGAACGGATTTACACAGATACGCAGTATTTT	CASERIYTDTQYF
TRBV2	TRBD2	15	TRBJ2-1	-	TGTGCCAGCAGTGAGAGTAGCGGGTCCTACAATGAGCAGTTCTTC	CASSESSGSYNEQFF
TRBV30	-	13	TRBJ2-7	-	TGTGCCTGGAGTATAGGGGGGCGGTACGAGCAGTACTTC	CAWSIGGRYEQYF
TRBV9	TRBD2	18	TRBJ2-1	-	TGTGCCAGCAGCGTAGCGAGCCCATCTAGCGGGGGTCACAATGAGCAGTTCTTC	CASSVASPSSGGHNEQFF
TRBV19	TRBD2	17	TRBJ2-3	-	TGTGCCAGTAGTATAGGTCCCTCTAGCGGGGCCACAGATACGCAGTATTTT	CASSIGPSSGATDTQYF
TRBV19	-	15	TRBJ2-1	-	TGTGCCAGTAGCCCCCTATTCGGGGGAGGCAATGAGCAGTTCTTC	CASSPLFGGGNEQFF
TRBV19	-	11	TRBJ1-1	-	TGTGCCAGTAGTATATTATCTGAAGCTTTCTTT	CASSILSEAFF
TRBV5-1	-	16	TRBJ2-2	many	TGCGCCAGCAGCTTCAGTGGGGGGCCGAACACCGGGGAGCTGTTTTTT	CASSFSGGPNTGELFF
TRBV12-3/TRBV12-4	TRBD1	14	TRBJ1-5	many	TGTGCCAGCAGCTTGACAGGGGCGGAACAGCCCCAGCATTTT	CASSLTGAEQPQHF
TRBV28	TRBD2	15	TRBJ2-1	many	TGTGCCAGCAGTCGGCCGGGGGGGCCTTACAATGAGCAGTTCTTC	CASSRPGGPYNEQFF
TRBV9	-	16	TRBJ2-7	many	TGTGCCAGCAGCGTAGGCCCAGGGGCCGTTTCCTACGAGCAGTACTTC	CASSVGPGAVSYEQYF
TRBV4-3	TRBD2	17	TRBJ2-6	-	TGCGCCAGCAGCCAAGAGCCCACTAGCGCTGGGGCCAACGTCCTGACTTTC	CASSQEPTSAGANVLTF
TRBV6-1	TRBD1	14	TRBJ2-5	many	TGTGCCAGCAGTGATCCGGGACAGGGAGAGACCCAGTACTTC	CASSDPGQGETQYF
TRBV6-1	-	16	TRBJ2-7	many	TGTGCCAGCAGTACCCACGTGGGCCAGAGCTCCTACGAGCAGTACTTC	CASSTHVGQSSYEQYF
TRBV29-1	-	13	TRBJ1-1	many	TGCAGCGTTGGAAGCAGTGGCTACACTGAAGCTTTCTTT	CSVGSSGYTEAFF
TRBV2	-	15	TRBJ1-5	many	TGTGCCAGCAGTAGGAACAGGGACCCTAATCAGCCCCAGCATTTT	CASSRNRDPNQPQHF
TRBV7-2	-	16	TRBJ1-4	-	TGTGCCAGCAGTAGTTATGGGTCTTCCTTTCTAGAAAAACTGTTTTTT	CASSSYGSSFLEKLFF
TRBV10-3	TRBD2	18	TRBJ2-1	many	TGTGCCATCAGTGGGGGGGCGGCCAGCGGGGGCTCCTACAATGAGCAGTTCTTC	CAISGGAASGGSYNEQFF
TRBV2	-	14	TRBJ1-1	-	TGTGCCAGCCGCCCGAGATACATGAACACTGAAGCTCTCTTT	CASRPRYMNTEALF
TRBV5-6	-	16	TRBJ2-2	few	TGTGCCAGCAGCTTAGGGACCCCTCTACACACCGGGGAGCTGTTTTTT	CASSLGTPLHTGELFF
TRBV6-4	-	13	TRBJ2-1	-	TGTGCCAGCAGTTACGGGACTTACAATGAGCAGTTCTTC	CASSYGTYNEQFF
TRBV4-2	-	17	TRBJ2-7	few	TGTGCCAGCAGCCAAGGCTCCGCAGGTGAAAGGTCCTACGAGCAGTACTTC	CASSQGSAGERSYEQYF
TRBV5-1	-	14	TRBJ2-3	-	TGCGCCAGCAGGGGACATCAAGTTGTGGATACGCAGTATTTT	CASRGHQVVDTQYF
TRBV19	-	14	TRBJ2-4	-	TGTGCCAGTAGTATGCAGGCAGCCAAAAACATTCAGTACTTC	CASSMQAAKNIQYF
TRBV28	-	13	TRBJ2-5	many	TGTGCCAGCAGTCCGGGCACACAAGAGACCCAGTACTTC	CASSPGTQETQYF
TRBV9	TRBD1	13	TRBJ1-2	few	TGTGCCAGCAGCGTTTCGTCGGGACAGCTCACTAACTTC	CASSVSSGQLTNF
TRBV4-2	-	15	TRBJ2-5	few	TGTGCCAGCAGCCAAGAGGGGGGGACAAAAGAGACCCAGTACTTC	CASSQEGGTKETQYF
TRBV25-1	-	16	TRBJ1-4	few	TGTGCCAGCAGTGAAAGTTCAGGGATCAGGAAGGAAAAACTGTTTTTT	CASSESSGIRKEKLFF
TRBV5-1	-	15	TRBJ2-1	many	TGCGCCAGCAGCTTGGGGGTGACTAGGATAAGTGAGCAGTTCTTC	CASSLGVTRISEQFF
TRBV2	TRBD1	14	TRBJ1-4	-	TGTGCCAGCACCTCCGGGACAGGGAATGAAAAACTGTTTTTT	CASTSGTGNEKLFF
TRBV6-1	-	15	TRBJ1-5	few	TGTGCCAGCAGTGAGGCGGACGGGAGCAATCAGCCCCAGCATTTT	CASSEADGSNQPQHF
TRBV11-2	-	13	TRBJ1-2	many	TGTGCCAGCAGCTTCAGCCCTAACTATGGCTACACCTTC	CASSFSPNYGYTF
TRBV29-1	TRBD1	15	TRBJ2-2	few	TGCAGCGCCGAGGACAGGTTCGCGAACACCGGGGAGCTGTTTTTT	CSAEDRFANTGELFF
TRBV5-1	TRBD1	17	TRBJ1-1	-	TGCGCCAGCAGCGGGTCCGCGACAGGGGCTTCGAACACTGAAGCTTTCTTT	CASSGSATGASNTEAFF
TRBV10-3	TRBD1	13	TRBJ2-7	few	TGTGCCATCAGACTGGGACAGACCTACGAGCAGTACTTC	CAIRLGQTYEQYF
TRBV20-1	-	13	TRBJ2-7	-	TGCAGTGCTTGCCGGGACTCGTCGGTCGAGCAGTACTTC	CSACRDSSVEQYF
TRBV10-2	TRBD2	16	TRBJ2-1	few	TGCGCCAGCAACCCGTTTAGCGGGGAGGGGAACAATGAGCAGTTCTTC	CASNPFSGEGNNEQFF
TRBV20-1	TRBD1	14	TRBJ1-3	few	TGCAGTGCTACAAGGACAGGGGCTGGAAACACCATATATTTT	CSATRTGAGNTIYF
TRBV5-6	-	18	TRBJ1-1	few	TGTGCCAGCAGCGTAAGGGACACCTTCTCTATTCTGAACACTGAAGCTTTCTTT	CASSVRDTFSILNTEAFF